A selection of T cell receptor beta chains follows, all from one sample in a study of response to subunit inactivated influenza vaccine. TCRdb re-analysed the RT-PCR reads in MiXCR, keeping a single row per CDR3 protein. The table records 650,000 to 700,000 distinct CDR3 sequences, more than 15% of them present only once. The sample was PBMCs from blood, taken less than 13 days after vaccination. The receptors stem from a man aged 45-65 years who received an inactivated influenza vaccine. CDR3s include the opening cysteine and the closing phenylalanine or tryptophan. A D gene is named only where the DNA matches it firmly. Expanded clones get a size class; other rows say once, few or many, or leave the size out.

few	TRBV11-2	TRBJ2-2	NA	CASYVGTSNTGELFF	TGTGCCAGCTACGTTGGGACATCGAACACCGGGGAGCTGTTTTTT
NA	TRBV12-3/TRBV12-4	TRBJ2-1	NA	CASTGTQRVNEQFF	TGTGCCAGCACGGGGACTCAACGGGTCAATGAGCAGTTCTTC
many	TRBV12-3/TRBV12-4	TRBJ2-1	NA	CASSLSDASEQFF	TGTGCCAGCAGTTTATCAGACGCCTCCGAGCAGTTCTTC
few	TRBV7-2	TRBJ2-1	NA	CASSLRRGRGSEQFF	TGTGCCAGCAGCTTACGAAGGGGGCGGGGAAGTGAGCAGTTCTTC
NA	TRBV7-9	TRBJ2-1	NA	CASSLGVGRGVYNEQFF	TGTGCCAGCAGCTTAGGAGTTGGCAGGGGCGTATACAATGAGCAGTTCTTC
NA	TRBV7-2	TRBJ2-3	TRBD2	CASSLVQRGVSGDTQYF	TGTGCCAGCAGCTTAGTGCAGCGGGGAGTCTCTGGGGATACGCAGTATTTT
NA	TRBV7-2	TRBJ2-5	NA	CASSPPYGPLETQYF	TGTGCCAGCAGCCCCCCTTACGGACCCCTAGAGACCCAGTACTTC
NA	TRBV15	TRBJ2-3	NA	CATSREQGIFTDTQYF	TGTGCCACCAGCAGAGAACAGGGCATCTTCACAGATACGCAGTATTTT
NA	TRBV15	TRBJ1-2	TRBD1	CATSEPGQENYGYTF	TGTGCCACCAGCGAACCGGGACAGGAAAACTATGGCTACACCTTC
many	TRBV29-1	TRBJ2-1	NA	CSVEGWKSSYNEQFF	TGCAGCGTTGAAGGTTGGAAAAGCTCCTACAATGAGCAGTTCTTC
few	TRBV20-1	TRBJ2-1	TRBD1	CSARAGGAYNEQFF	TGCAGTGCTAGAGCAGGGGGCGCTTACAATGAGCAGTTCTTC
many	TRBV14	TRBJ2-7	NA	CASSHSRYEQYF	TGTGCCAGCAGCCATTCCCGGTACGAGCAGTACTTC
few	TRBV20-1	TRBJ2-3	TRBD2	CSALAGVTDTQYF	TGCAGTGCGTTAGCGGGAGTGACAGATACGCAGTATTTT
few	TRBV12-3/TRBV12-4	TRBJ2-7	TRBD1	CASSETTGKQYF	TGTGCCAGCAGCGAAACGACAGGGAAGCAGTACTTC
many	TRBV6-1	TRBJ2-6	NA	CASSRDTNTGANVLTF	TGTGCCAGCAGTCGGGACACAAATACTGGGGCCAACGTCCTGACTTTC
NA	TRBV20-1	TRBJ2-7	NA	CSARVYGSLSYEQYF	TGCAGTGCTAGAGTTTACGGCAGTCTCTCCTACGAGCAGTACTTC
few	TRBV12-5	TRBJ2-2	TRBD2	CASGPGLADTGELFF	TGTGCTAGTGGTCCCGGACTAGCGGACACCGGGGAGCTGTTTTTT
few	TRBV15	TRBJ2-1	TRBD2	CATSRDHPSGGYNEQFF	TGTGCCACCAGCAGAGATCATCCTAGCGGGGGATACAATGAGCAGTTCTTC
once	TRBV20-1	TRBJ2-1	NA	CSAKSALNLNEQFF	TGCAGTGCTAAATCGGCTCTGAACCTCAATGAGCAGTTCTTC
NA	TRBV20-1	TRBJ2-3	NA	CSARGGITTSTDTQYF	TGCAGTGCTAGAGGTGGAATAACCACTAGCACAGATACGCAGTATTTT
NA	TRBV28	TRBJ2-2	TRBD2	CASSATSGRNTGELFF	TGTGCCAGCAGTGCCACTAGCGGAAGGAACACCGGGGAGCTGTTTTTT
few	TRBV5-6	TRBJ2-5	TRBD1	CASSFYDRGLGETQYF	TGTGCCAGCAGCTTCTATGACAGGGGCCTAGGAGAGACCCAGTACTTC
few	TRBV25-1	TRBJ1-1	NA	CASSETRGLATEAFF	TGTGCCAGCAGTGAGACCAGGGGATTGGCCACTGAAGCTTTCTTT
NA	TRBV7-6	TRBJ2-2	NA	CASSREQSGNTGELFF	TGTGCCAGCAGCCGAGAACAGAGTGGTAACACCGGGGAGCTGTTTTTT
many	TRBV3-1	TRBJ2-1	NA	CASSHEGSYNEQFF	TGTGCCAGCAGCCATGAGGGTTCCTACAATGAGCAGTTCTTC
NA	TRBV5-1	TRBJ2-2	NA	CASRAGSNTGELFF	TGCGCCAGCAGGGCGGGATCGAACACCGGGGAGCTGTTTTTT
NA	TRBV4-1	TRBJ1-1	NA	CASSQSPTVGNTEAFF	TGCGCCAGCAGCCAAAGCCCGACGGTGGGAAACACTGAAGCTTTCTTT
NA	TRBV7-2	TRBJ1-3	NA	CASSLKTTGPGNTIYF	TGTGCCAGCAGCCTAAAGACCACAGGGCCTGGAAACACCATATATTTT
NA	TRBV6-1	TRBJ2-5	TRBD2	CASSVTSGGYQTQYF	TGTGCCAGCAGTGTAACCAGCGGGGGATACCAGACCCAGTACTTC
few	TRBV2	TRBJ1-6	TRBD1	CASRTGQGRNSPLHF	TGTGCCAGCAGGACGGGACAGGGGAGGAATTCACCCCTCCACTTT